This record covers a single TCR beta chain. What it binds is unknown. The data derive from a study of shared clonotypes between healthy human individuals. Per the original methods: For the immunoSEQ data, sequences were junction-only without quality scores, so filtering differed. The method was immunoSEQ multiplex PCR; TCRdb's version includes in-frame clones alone and lacks a portion of them. The DNA gave D and trimming, while V, J and clone size come from that table. In the table there are hundreds of thousands of clones, roughly 98% of which are singletons. Trimming pared 4 bases from V and 7 bases from J, leaving 8 bases between. CDR3 length: 12 amino acids. The germline gives CDR1 SEHNR, CDR2 FQNEAQ (reference sequence). Terminally differentiated effector memory CD45RA+ cells were excluded by CCR7 positive selection of CD45RO-negative cells. General study results and limits: Shared clonotypes: approximately 5.3% naive CD4, about 3.5% naive CD8, about 2.2% memory CD4, about 0.41% memory CD8.

Sequences were obtained from naive CD8+ T cells sorted from blood. This sequence was found in a man aged 25-45 years in good health. J is TRBJ1-3 and V is TRBV7-9; D uncertain. The CDR3 protein is CASSSTTNTIYF. CDR3 nucleotides: TGTGCCAGCAGCTCCACAACGAACACCATATATTTT.